What follows are 5 T cell receptor beta chains derived from one specimen sequenced in a study of Ad26.COV2.S vaccination and SARS-CoV-2 variants. Measured with immunoSEQ multiplex PCR; TCRdb has only the in-frame clones, and not every one. Of about 350,000 clones detected, 80% to 90% appear once; the ten largest clones hold 3% to 4%. The treatment is: 15 to 20 received Ad26.COV2.S at low or high dose, single or two shots; about 5 received placebo; per-sample allocation not given. Repertoires come from day 63 after the first vaccine or placebo injection. Sequencing used peripheral blood, obtained in a trial of Ad26.COV2.S vaccine versus placebo. The receptor source for this set is a person aged 18-60 years who received the Ad26.COV2.S COVID-19 vaccine or a placebo.

The chain recombines TRBV18 with TRBJ1-3; D not resolved. The CDR3 extends over 14 amino acids. V dropped 3 bases and J dropped 2 bases, with 8 bases sitting between them. Per the germline V gene, CDR1 is KGHSH and CDR2 is LQKENI. CDR3: CASSPQRAGNTIYF. In DNA, the CDR3 is TGTGCCAGCTCACCCCAGAGGGCTGGAAACACCATATATTTT.

This rearrangement joins TRBV6-5 to TRBJ2-2, with D tentatively TRBD1 or TRBD2 (6 bases each). Trimming shortened V by 7 bases and J by 5 bases, and 14 bases separated the two germline ends. The CDR3 runs to 14 residues. Per germline, CDR1 MNHEY and CDR2 SVGAGI. This CDR3 reads CASTGGARTGELFF. CDR3 bases: TGTGCCAGCACCGGGGGCGCACGTACCGGGGAGCTGTTTTTT.

This clone was picked up one time. The chain combines TRBV3-1 (or the pseudogene TRBV3-2) with TRBJ2-1; 7 nucleotides line up with TRBD1. Germline CDR1 LGHDT, CDR2 YNNKEL (reference sequence). V lost 4 bases and J lost 10; bases outside the gene matches: 13. The CDR3 extends over 15 amino acids. DNA of the CDR3: TGTGCCAGCAGCCGAACCGGGACAGCCTTCCCCGAGCAGTTCTTC. Translation gives CASSRTGTAFPEQFF.

The DNA of the CDR3 is TGTGCCAGCAGCTTGACGGCGGGGGGGCCGGACGAGCAGTACTTC. It yields the protein CASSLTAGGPDEQYF. This rearrangement joins TRBV5-4 to TRBJ2-7; 9 bases line up with TRBD2. The V gene's germline CDR1 is SGHNT and CDR2 YYREEE (reference sequence). V dropped 1 base and J dropped 5; count of bases not matched to a gene: 7. This CDR3 is 15 amino acids long. The complete variable domain, with remaining parts taken from reference TRBV5-4 and TRBJ2-7, reads ETGVTQSPTHLIKTRGQQVTLRCSSQSGHNTVSWYQQALGQGPQFIFQYYREEENGRGNFPPRFSGLQFPNYSSELNVNALELDDSALYLCASSLTAGGPDEQYFGPGTRLTVT.

J is TRBJ2-2 and V is TRBV25-1, with D maybe TRBD1 (5 bases). Trimming shortened V by 3 bases and J by 6 bases, and 11 bases separated the two germline ends. CDR1 is MGHDK, CDR2 SYGVNS, per germline. The CDR3 contains 14 residues. The CDR3 region has the DNA TGTGCCAGCAGTGATTCCAGGGTCCCCGGGGAGCTGTTTTTT. Protein product: CASSDSRVPGELFF.